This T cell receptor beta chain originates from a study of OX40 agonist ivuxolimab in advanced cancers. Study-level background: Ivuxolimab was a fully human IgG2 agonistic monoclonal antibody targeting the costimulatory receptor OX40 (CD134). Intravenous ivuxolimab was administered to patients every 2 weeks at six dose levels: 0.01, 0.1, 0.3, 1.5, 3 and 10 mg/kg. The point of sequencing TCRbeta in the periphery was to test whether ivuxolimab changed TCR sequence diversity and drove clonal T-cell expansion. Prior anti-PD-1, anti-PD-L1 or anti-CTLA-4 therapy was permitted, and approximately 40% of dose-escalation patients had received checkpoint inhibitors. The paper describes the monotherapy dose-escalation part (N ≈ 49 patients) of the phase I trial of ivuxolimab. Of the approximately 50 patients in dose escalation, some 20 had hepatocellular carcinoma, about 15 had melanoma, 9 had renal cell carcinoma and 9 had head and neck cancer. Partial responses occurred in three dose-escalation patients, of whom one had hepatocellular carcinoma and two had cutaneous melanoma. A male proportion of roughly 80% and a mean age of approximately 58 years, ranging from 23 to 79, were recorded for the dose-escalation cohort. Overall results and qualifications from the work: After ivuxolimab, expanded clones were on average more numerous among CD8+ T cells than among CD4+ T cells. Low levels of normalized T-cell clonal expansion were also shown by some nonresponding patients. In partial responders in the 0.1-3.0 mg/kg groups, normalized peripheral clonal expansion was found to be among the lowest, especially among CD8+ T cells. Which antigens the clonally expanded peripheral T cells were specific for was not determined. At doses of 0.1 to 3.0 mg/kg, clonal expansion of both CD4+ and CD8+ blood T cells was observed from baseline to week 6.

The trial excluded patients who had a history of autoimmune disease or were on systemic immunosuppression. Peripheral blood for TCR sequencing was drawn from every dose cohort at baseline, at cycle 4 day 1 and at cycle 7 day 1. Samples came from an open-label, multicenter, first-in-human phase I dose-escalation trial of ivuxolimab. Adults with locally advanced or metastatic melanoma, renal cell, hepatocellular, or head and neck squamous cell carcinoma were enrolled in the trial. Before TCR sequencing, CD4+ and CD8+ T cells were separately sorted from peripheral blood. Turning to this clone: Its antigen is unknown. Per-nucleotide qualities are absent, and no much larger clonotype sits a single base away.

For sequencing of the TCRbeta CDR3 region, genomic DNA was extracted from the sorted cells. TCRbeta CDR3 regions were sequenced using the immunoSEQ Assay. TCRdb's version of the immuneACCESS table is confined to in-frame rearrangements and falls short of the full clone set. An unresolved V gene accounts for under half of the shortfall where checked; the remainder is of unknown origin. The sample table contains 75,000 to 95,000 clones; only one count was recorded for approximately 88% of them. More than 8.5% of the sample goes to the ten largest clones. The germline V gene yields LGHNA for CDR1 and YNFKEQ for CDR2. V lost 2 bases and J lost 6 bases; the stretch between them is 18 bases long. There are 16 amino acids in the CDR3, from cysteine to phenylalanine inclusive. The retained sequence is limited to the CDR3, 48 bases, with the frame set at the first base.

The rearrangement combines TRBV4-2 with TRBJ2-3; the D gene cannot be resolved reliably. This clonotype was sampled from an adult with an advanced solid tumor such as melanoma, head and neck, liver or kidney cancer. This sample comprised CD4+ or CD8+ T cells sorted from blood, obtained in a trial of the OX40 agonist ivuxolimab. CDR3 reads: CASSQSRALERDTQYF. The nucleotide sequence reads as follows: TGTGCCAGCAGCCAATCCCGGGCACTGGAGAGGGATACGCAGTATTTT.